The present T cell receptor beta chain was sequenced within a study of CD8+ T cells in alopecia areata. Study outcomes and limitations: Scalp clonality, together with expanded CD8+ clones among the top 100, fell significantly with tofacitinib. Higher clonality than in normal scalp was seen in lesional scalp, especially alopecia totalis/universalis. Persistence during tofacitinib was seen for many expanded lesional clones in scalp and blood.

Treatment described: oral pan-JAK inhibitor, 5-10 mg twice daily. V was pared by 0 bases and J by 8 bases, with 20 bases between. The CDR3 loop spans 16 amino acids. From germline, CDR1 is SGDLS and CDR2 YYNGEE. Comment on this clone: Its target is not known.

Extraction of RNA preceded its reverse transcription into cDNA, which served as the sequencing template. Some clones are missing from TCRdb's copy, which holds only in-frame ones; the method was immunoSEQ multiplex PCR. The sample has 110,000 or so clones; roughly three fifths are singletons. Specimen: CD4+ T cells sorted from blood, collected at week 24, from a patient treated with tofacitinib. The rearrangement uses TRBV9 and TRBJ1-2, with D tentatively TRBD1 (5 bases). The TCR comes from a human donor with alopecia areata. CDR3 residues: CASSVEGRNTLGGYTF. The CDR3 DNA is TGTGCCAGCAGCGTAGAGGGACGGAATACTCTAGGGGGCTACACCTTC.